These T cell receptor beta chains were read from a single sample in a study of T-cell memory formation after mild COVID-19. TCRdb reanalysed the 5' RACE reads using MiXCR and keeps one entry per CDR3 protein. The sample carries about 120,000 distinct CDR3 sequences, roughly 15% recorded once. Sequences were obtained from PBMCs or a T cell subset sorted from them (not recorded which). All receptors come from an adult woman who had mild COVID-19 (a few samples of this study predate the infection). Cell type and time point are not known. Both conserved end residues are part of each CDR3. D genes are given only for firm matches. Expanded clones get a size class; other rows say once, few or many, or leave the size out.

D: NA; V: TRBV12-3/TRBV12-4; J: TRBJ2-3; size: few; DNA: TGTGCCAGCAGTTTCGTAGGGACAGATACGCAGTATTTT; CDR3: CASSFVGTDTQYF
D: NA; V: TRBV20-1; J: TRBJ1-6; size: NA; DNA: TGCAGTGCTAGAGAGGGGAGGGCCTATAATTCACCCCTCCACTTT; CDR3: CSAREGRAYNSPLHF
D: NA; V: TRBV29-1; J: TRBJ2-7; size: many; DNA: TGCAGCGTCCGACTTAGAGGGAGCTCCTACGAGCAGTACTTC; CDR3: CSVRLRGSSYEQYF
D: NA; V: TRBV5-1; J: TRBJ2-3; size: few; DNA: TGCGCCAGCAGCACCGGATCCCCTTACACAGATACGCAGTATTTT; CDR3: CASSTGSPYTDTQYF
D: TRBD2; V: TRBV7-6; J: TRBJ2-1; size: few; DNA: TGTGCCAGCAGCCAGGGACTAGCGGGAGCAGACTACAATGAGCAGTTCTTC; CDR3: CASSQGLAGADYNEQFF
D: NA; V: TRBV3-1; J: TRBJ2-7; size: few; DNA: TGTGCCAGCAGCCAAGTCTCCGGCGAGCAGTACTTC; CDR3: CASSQVSGEQYF
D: TRBD2; V: TRBV4-1; J: TRBJ2-5; size: NA; DNA: TGCGCCAGCAGCCAAGGCCGCCCACTAGCGGGGGTCGAGACCCAGTACTTC; CDR3: CASSQGRPLAGVETQYF
D: NA; V: TRBV4-3; J: TRBJ1-1; size: few; DNA: TGCGCCAGCAGCCAAGGTTTATTGGGCGGAAACACTGAAGCTTTCTTT; CDR3: CASSQGLLGGNTEAFF
D: NA; V: TRBV7-3; J: TRBJ2-3; size: NA; DNA: TGTGCCAGCAGCTTAACGTTGCGGGATACGCAGTATTTT; CDR3: CASSLTLRDTQYF
D: NA; V: TRBV10-3; J: TRBJ2-7; size: few; DNA: TGTGCCACAAGAGGACAGAGCTCCTACGAGCAGTACTTC; CDR3: CATRGQSSYEQYF
D: NA; V: TRBV7-2; J: TRBJ2-2; size: NA; DNA: TGTGCCAGCAGCTCCTCCACCGGAGTGTACACCGGGGAGCTGTTTTTT; CDR3: CASSSSTGVYTGELFF
D: TRBD1; V: TRBV7-9; J: TRBJ2-1; size: few; DNA: TGTGCCAGCAGCTCGGGACAGGGGTTCCGCAATGAGCAGTTCTTC; CDR3: CASSSGQGFRNEQFF
D: NA; V: TRBV25-1; J: TRBJ1-5; size: NA; DNA: TGTGCCAGCAGTGAATGGGGAAACAATCAGCCCCAGCATTTT; CDR3: CASSEWGNNQPQHF
D: NA; V: TRBV4-2; J: TRBJ2-3; size: many; DNA: TGTGCCAGCAGCCAGACCGGGACCCCGCCGGATACGCAGTATTTT; CDR3: CASSQTGTPPDTQYF
D: NA; V: TRBV7-2; J: TRBJ2-3; size: NA; DNA: TGTGCCAGCAGCTTAGTTCGGCAGTTCACAGATACGCAGTATTTT; CDR3: CASSLVRQFTDTQYF
D: NA; V: TRBV3-1; J: TRBJ2-3; size: NA; DNA: TGTGCCAGCAGCCGTGGACTAACAGATACGCAGTATTTT; CDR3: CASSRGLTDTQYF
D: TRBD2; V: TRBV6-2/TRBV6-3; J: TRBJ2-1; size: few; DNA: TGTGCCAGCAAGGCGGGAGGCCTCCAACGCGAACCTCAGTTCTTC; CDR3: CASKAGGLQREPQFF
D: TRBD2; V: TRBV12-3/TRBV12-4; J: TRBJ2-7; size: many; DNA: TGTGCCAGCAGTTTAGGGACTAGCGGGAGAGGGCAGTACTTC; CDR3: CASSLGTSGRGQYF
D: NA; V: TRBV6-6; J: TRBJ1-1; size: NA; DNA: TGTGCCAGCACCGCACTTGTAGGGTTGGTCACTGAAGCTTTCTTT; CDR3: CASTALVGLVTEAFF
D: NA; V: TRBV19; J: TRBJ2-5; size: NA; DNA: TGTGCCAGTAGAGACGGTCAGAGGACCCAGTACTTC; CDR3: CASRDGQRTQYF
D: NA; V: TRBV20-1; J: TRBJ2-7; size: few; DNA: TGCAGTGCTAGGGCTAGCCTATCCTACGAGCAGTACTTC; CDR3: CSARASLSYEQYF
D: NA; V: TRBV6-5; J: TRBJ1-5; size: NA; DNA: TGTGCCAGCAGAGCCGCCGGGGCCGGTCAGCCCCAGCATTTT; CDR3: CASRAAGAGQPQHF
D: NA; V: TRBV6-6; J: TRBJ2-6; size: NA; DNA: TGTGCCAGCAAAGGGGCTGACTCTGGGGCCAACGTCCTGACTTTC; CDR3: CASKGADSGANVLTF
D: NA; V: TRBV15; J: TRBJ2-3; size: NA; DNA: TGTGCCACCAGCACCTCTAGCACAGATACGCAGTATTTT; CDR3: CATSTSSTDTQYF
D: NA; V: TRBV5-1; J: TRBJ2-7; size: many; DNA: TGCGCCAGCAGCTTGGACGGCACCTACGAGCAGTACTTC; CDR3: CASSLDGTYEQYF
D: TRBD2; V: TRBV11-2; J: TRBJ2-5; size: NA; DNA: TGTGCCAGCAGTCGAATATATAGCGGGGAGCAAGAGACCCAGTACTTC; CDR3: CASSRIYSGEQETQYF
D: NA; V: TRBV5-1; J: TRBJ2-7; size: NA; DNA: TGCGCCAGCAGCTTCCGGCACCCCTACGAGCAGTACTTC; CDR3: CASSFRHPYEQYF